This T cell receptor (beta chain) was captured by sequencing in a study of T cell changes during pregnancy in multiple sclerosis. Produced via immunoSEQ multiplex PCR; TCRdb's table is partial and in-frame only. This table holds about 71,000 clones, about 92% found once. Germline V gives CDR1 MNHNS, CDR2 SASEGT. This CDR3 comprises 14 residues. J lost 2 bases, V lost 8 bases, and 7 bases had no gene match. The material was peripheral blood, obtained in the third trimester of pregnancy. The receptor was isolated from a female donor with multiple sclerosis, enrolled in a pregnancy study. V and J are TRBV6-1 and TRBJ2-5; TRBD2 matches 8 bases. The CDR3 DNA reads TGTGCCAGCGCCTTACTAGCGGCACAAGAGACCCAGTACTTC. The encoded protein is CASALLAAQETQYF.